The next 3 T cell receptor beta chains were all read from a single sample in a study of cytotoxic CD8 clonotypes in ibrutinib-treated CLL. Libraries were prepared by immunoSEQ multiplex PCR; TCRdb keeps only in-frame clonotypes and omits some of them. The data contain about 200,000 clones, about four fifths of them singletons. The specimen comprised PBMCs, sampled after 12 months of ibrutinib treatment. Every receptor here comes from a human donor with chronic lymphocytic leukemia.

The chain links TRBV5-1 to TRBJ2-2; no clear D gene. V was clipped by 7 bases and J by 0 bases, with 13 bases between them. Germline CDR1 is SGHRS and CDR2 is YFSETQ. This CDR3 comprises 15 residues. For the CDR3, the DNA is TGCGCCAGCGGCTCAGAGGCCGCGAACACCGGGGAGCTGTTTTTT. Its protein is CASGSEAANTGELFF.

This sequence joins TRBV7-2 and TRBJ2-3; D call uncertain. The CDR3 contains 14 residues. V was shortened by 3 bases and J by 4 bases, with 11 bases between the two germline ends. Germline V CDR1 and CDR2: SGHTA, FQGNSA. CDR3 DNA: TGTGCCAGCAGCTTCCGCCAGTGGGCAGATACGCAGTATTTT. Amino acid sequence: CASSFRQWADTQYF.

The chain recombines TRBV7-8 with TRBJ1-3, with D tentatively TRBD1 (5 bases). This CDR3 region has 15 residues. The V end was cut by 7 bases, the J end by 0 bases, with 13 bases between. The germline V gene encodes CDR1 SGHVS and CDR2 FQNEAQ. This CDR3 is CASTQTGGSGNTIYF. The CDR3 nucleotides are TGTGCCAGCACTCAGACGGGGGGCTCTGGAAACACCATATATTTT.